This entry lists 5 T cell receptor beta chains sequenced from one sample in a study of regulatory T cells in long-lasting Graves disease. Sequencing libraries for TCR beta were prepared with iRepertoire HTBI primers and Arm-PCR of CDR3 regions. TCRdb re-called the multiplex PCR reads through MiXCR, storing one row per CDR3 protein. The sample yields fewer than 550,000 distinct CDR3 sequences, 15% to 20% seen once. Time point indicated: newly diagnosed GD, antithyroid drugs for less than 3 months. The TCR library was prepared using RNA isolated from PBMCs. These sequences were also reported in another study, on T cells in Graves' hyperthyroidism and ophthalmopathy.

Sequenced here: peripheral blood mononuclear cells (PBMCs), sampled at new diagnosis, from a patient treated with antithyroid drugs. All receptors derive from a woman aged 40 to 65 with Graves disease.

This clonotype has a count of ten or more. J is TRBJ2-7 and V is TRBV6-1; 10 nucleotides match TRBD2. Trimming took 7 bases from V and 0 from J; bases not matched to a gene: 6. Looked up from germline, CDR1 is MNHNS and CDR2 is SASEGT. CDR3 length: 15 residues. CDR3 residues: CASTLIAGGSYEQYF. The CDR3 region has the DNA TGTGCCAGCACCCTGATAGCGGGGGGCTCCTACGAGCAGTACTTC.

The chain links TRBV6-1 to TRBJ1-6; D uncertain. This CDR3 has 15 residues. Germline V gene lookup returns CDR1 MNHNS and CDR2 SASEGT. V lost 5 bases and J 6 bases, leaving 14 bases between the germline ends. Here the CDR3 reads CASSPSARTNSPLHF. The CDR3 nucleotides read TGTGCCAGCAGTCCCTCGGCTCGAACTAATTCACCCCTCCACTTT.

The sample holds many counts of this clonotype. The chain is built from TRBV7-9 and TRBJ2-7; 7 nucleotides align to TRBD1. In germline, CDR1 is SEHNR, CDR2 FQNEAQ (reference sequence). The V and J ends lost 5 bases and 6 bases, in that order; junction bases with no gene match: 13. The CDR3 is made up of 15 amino acids. CDR3 in DNA: TGTGCCAGCAGCCTCCGGGACAGTTGGACGGGCGAGCAGTACTTC. This encodes CASSLRDSWTGEQYF.

This clonotype has a handful of counts. The gene calls are TRBV19 and TRBJ1-3; D might be TRBD1 (6 bases). V was pared by 6 bases and J by 0 bases, with 15 bases between. The CDR3 spans 16 residues. Germline V gene sequence: CDR1 LNHDA, CDR2 SQIVND (reference sequence). CDR3 sequence (DNA): TGTGCCAGTAGCCCGGGACATTCTTTCTCTGGAAACACCATATATTTT. Protein: CASSPGHSFSGNTIYF. The variable domain in full, completed from reference TRBV19 and TRBJ1-3, reads DGGITQSPKYLFRKEGQNVTLSCEQNLNHDAMYWYRQDPGQGLRLIYYSQIVNDFQKGDIAEGYSVSREKKESFPLTVTSAQKNPTAFYLCASSPGHSFSGNTIYFGEGSWLTVV.

This clonotype occurred a few times. The J gene is TRBJ1-5, the V gene TRBV4-1, with D possibly being TRBD1 (5 bases). Trimming took off 1 base at V and 7 bases at J, with 14 bases between the two ends. Per the germline V gene, CDR1 is MGHRA and CDR2 is YSYEKL. This CDR3 spans 15 amino acids. The CDR3 protein is CASSQAGQGGQPQHF. CDR3 coding DNA: TGCGCCAGCAGCCAAGCGGGTCAGGGAGGACAGCCCCAGCATTTT.